What follows describes a single TCR beta chain. This clonotype showed up just a few times. Its antigen is still unknown. No base qualities exist here, and no much larger clone lies one base off it. Library method: PCR. At the Johns Hopkins FTIC core, DNA from the cultured CD4+ T cells underwent TCR sequencing with the Oncomine TCR Beta short-read assay. The QIAamp micro DNA kit was used to extract genomic DNA from the cultured CD4+ T cells. Oncomine TCR Beta libraries from cultured CD4+ T cells were pooled with unique dual indexes and sequenced on an Illumina iSeq 100. Processing in the source paper ran as follows. Non-productive sequences were removed, and CDR3s that did not start with C, did not end with F or W, or were shorter than 7 amino acids were discarded. The MANAFEST web application identified antigen-specific clonotypes by comparing peptide-stimulated wells against reference wells and other culture wells. An FDR below 0.05, an odds ratio above 5, and a productive frequency above 0.1% in at least two of three replicate wells were required for clones to be considered positive. Cross-reactive clonotypes were defined as significantly expanded in both SARS-CoV-2 spike wells and at least one common cold coronavirus spike condition. Using R version 3.6.1, CDR3 homology was evaluated through Levenshtein distances (stringdist) along with unrooted phylogenetic trees (ape). TCRdb handled the public reads itself, with Q25 trimming in fastp and clone calling in MiXCR, and kept productive beta chains. Each entry is one CDR3 protein sequence, shown with its most common DNA and genes. V and J calls and clone size were set by TCRdb, not the authors. This sample gives 8,000 to 13,000 distinct CDR3 sequences in total; roughly two thirds of them show up just once. 27% of the sample is in the top ten clones.

The data are from a study of vaccination and CD4 T cells after COVID-19 (dated by TCRdb to the early 2020s). Describing the broader study: Convalescent patients had a positive SARS-CoV-2 result on nasal swab PCR, and of these patients, several had mild disease and one had severe disease. Post-COVID blood samples were collected from convalescent patients a median of approximately 100 days after diagnosis, with a range of roughly 30 to 161 days. In 9 to 11 COVID-19 convalescent patients and a few infection-naive healthy vaccine recipients, researchers compared the spike-specific CD4+ TCR repertoire from before mRNA vaccination with the repertoire from after. Two doses of either the Pfizer-BioNTech BNT162b2 vaccine (n=8) or the Moderna mRNA-1273 vaccine (n=2) were administered to participants. In control cultures, a CEFX viral epitope pool was used as positive control, an HIV-1 Nef peptide pool was used as negative control, or no peptide was added. Overlapping spike peptide pools from SARS-CoV-2 and from the common cold coronaviruses HCoV-NL63, HCoV-OC43 and HCoV-229E were used as culture stimuli. Post-vaccine blood samples were taken a median of about 77 days after the second vaccine dose, with a range of about 13 to 250 days. The convalescent cohort comprised six males and four females, including two Hispanic individuals, seven Caucasians, two Asians and one multiracial person.

On the study overall, not on this receptor specifically: Relatively few convalescent patients were included in the study, and early timepoints after natural infection were not analyzed. The median number of SARS-CoV-2-reactive clonotypes rose from around 20 after infection to approximately 41 after vaccination, but the change was not significant. Among convalescent patients, a median roughly 90% of the SARS-CoV-2-reactive clones seen after vaccination appeared only after vaccination, which suggests priming specific to the vaccine. Of the vaccine-specific clones found in convalescent patients, nearly all (304 of 307) were mono-reactive for SARS-CoV-2 spike instead of being cross-reactive with common cold coronaviruses.

The CDR3 starts with the cysteine, ends with the phenylalanine, and has 16 residues. Only the CDR3 DNA stays, 48 bases, in frame from base 1. Trimming at the junction amounts to 1 base on V and 0 bases on J, and the germline ends lie 10 bases apart. The germline V gene encodes CDR1 DFQATT and CDR2 SNEGSKA (reference sequence). Per the publication, the treatment or condition label means: approximately nine-day PBMC culture with coronavirus spike peptide pools or control peptides (ViraFEST assay). The ViraFEST assay, used in the study, expanded antigen-specific T cells with peptide pools and then identified the expanded clonotypes through TCR sequencing. The convalescent patients' positive SARS-CoV-2 PCR tests fell between March and December 2020, which was before the Alpha, Beta and Delta variants emerged in the United States. Each well held two million PBMCs cultured with roughly 10 ug/ml peptide pools in IMDM containing around 5% human AB serum and roughly 9 IU/ml IL-2. On days 3 and 7, half of the culture medium was replaced with fresh IL-2-containing medium. CD4+ T cells were isolated after less than twelve days of culture through negative selection using the EasySep CD4+ T cell isolation kit. Ficoll-Paque Plus gradient centrifugation was used to isolate PBMCs from whole blood, and the isolated PBMCs were then either used fresh or cryopreserved at -140C. Culture conditions were generally each tested in triplicate wells.

The receptor was derived from a human donor who had recovered from COVID-19. This receptor chain uses TRBV20-1 and TRBJ1-6; the D gene is not confidently resolved. Sequenced material: CD4+ T cells from blood, cultured in vitro. The CDR3 region has the sequence CSARAGMSSYNSPLHF. The nucleotide sequence reads as follows: TGCAGTGCTAGAGCGGGGATGAGCTCCTATAATTCACCCCTCCACTTT.